A single sample gave rise to the 23 T cell receptor beta chains below, sequenced in a study of Graves' ophthalmopathy and Graves' hyperthyroidism. RNA transcripts yielded amplified TCR beta CDR3 regions. The library came from an HTBI-primed first-round RT-PCR and a second-round multiplex PCR. TCRdb processed the multiplex PCR reads anew with MiXCR; each CDR3 protein has one entry. The sample lists around 40,000 distinct CDR3 sequences; around 52% were seen once. The specimen was peripheral blood. These receptor sequences come from an adult man with Graves' ophthalmopathy.

Within the sample, this clonotype is medium-sized. The chain uses TRBV19 and TRBJ2-5; 8 bases fit TRBD1. CDR3 length equals 15 residues. With 5 bases clipped from V and 0 bases from J, the junction kept 5 bases outside the gene matches. Germline V gene data show CDR1 as LNHDA and CDR2 as SQIVND (reference sequence). CDR3 residues: CASSWGTGDQETQYF. CDR3 sequence (DNA): TGTGCCAGTAGTTGGGGGACAGGTGACCAAGAGACCCAGTACTTC.

This CDR3 is CASSSGTSGMDAGELFF. CDR3 DNA: TGTGCCAGCAGTTCCGGGACTAGCGGGATGGATGCCGGGGAGCTGTTTTTT. V usage is TRBV7-2 and J usage is TRBJ2-2; TRBD2 aligns across 13 bases. The germline gives CDR1 SGHTA, CDR2 FQGNSA. There are 17 residues in the CDR3. The V segment lost 6 bases and the J segment 6 bases; nucleotides outside the gene matches: 10.

This chain uses TRBV15 with TRBJ1-4; D not resolved. CDR3 length: 14 residues. V was cut by 1 base and J by 8 bases, with 11 bases left in between. Germline CDR1 is LNHNV and CDR2 is YYDKDF (reference sequence). The CDR3 loop reads CATSRGGVGEKLFF. In nucleotides, the CDR3 is TGTGCCACCAGCAGAGGTGGGGTCGGGGAAAAACTGTTTTTT.

This sequence joins TRBV5-1 and TRBJ1-2; TRBD1 aligns across 9 bases. In germline, CDR1 is SGHRS, CDR2 YFSETQ. J gave up 5 bases and V 7 bases, and 12 bases lay outside the gene matches. This CDR3 contains 15 residues. The CDR3 sequence is CASGQIQGAEYGYTF. Here the CDR3 DNA reads TGCGCCAGCGGCCAGATACAGGGGGCTGAGTATGGCTACACCTTC.

In this sample, this clonotype turned up many times. This chain connects TRBV5-6 to TRBJ2-1, with D hard to call. This CDR3 is 15 amino acids long. The germline V and J ends were trimmed by 4 bases and 4 bases, with 15 bases remaining between them. Germline values: CDR1 SGHDT, CDR2 YYEEEE. CDR3 region: CASSLSPGTYNEQFF. In nucleotides, the CDR3 is TGTGCCAGCAGCCTGTCCCCAGGCACATACAATGAGCAGTTCTTC.

The DNA of the CDR3 is TGTGCCAGCAGCCCGGGACAGGGAGTTGGGCGGTCTACGCAGTATTTT. Protein product: CASSPGQGVGRSTQYF. The chain combines TRBV7-3 with TRBJ2-3, with 9 positions matching TRBD1. Germline CDR1 reads SGHTA; CDR2 reads FQGTGA. This CDR3 spans 16 amino acids. Losses at the gene ends were 5 bases for V and 8 bases for J; bases not matched to a gene: 14.

Comment on this clonotype: Because it lacks the conserved phenylalanine or tryptophan at the end, this CDR3 is likely a read error. The rearrangement joins TRBV7-3 to TRBJ2-2, with 9 bases lining up with TRBD2. Germline assignment: CDR1 SGHTA and CDR2 FQGTGA. This CDR3 has 15 residues. The CDR3 sequence: CASSSVAGAGGKLFL. CDR3 nucleotides: TGTGCCAGCAGCTCGGTAGCGGGAGCGGGCGGGAAGCTGTTTCTT.

The chain links TRBV12-3 or TRBV12-4 to TRBJ2-1; no reliable D call. The CDR3 loop spans 11 amino acids. Trimming stripped 6 bases from V and 11 bases from J, with 11 bases between. The CDR3: CASSPEQQQFF. Here the CDR3 DNA reads TGTGCCAGCAGCCCGGAGCAACAGCAGTTCTTC.

Comments on this clonotype: Sequence at one end of the junction differs from germline and may be a read error. The chain joins TRBV2 to TRBJ1-6; D ambiguous. The germline gives CDR1 SNHLY, CDR2 FYNNEI. CDR3 length: 13 residues. CDR3 coding DNA: TGTGCCAGCGGTGAAGCCCCAGCGTCACCCCTCCACTTT. The encoded protein is CASGEAPASPLHF.

CDR3 loop: CASSQEVQSLSGNTF. In DNA, the CDR3 is TGCGCCAGCAGCCAAGAAGTTCAATCTCTCTCTGGAAACACCTTC. This chain uses TRBV4-1 with TRBJ1-2, with D uncertain. Germline V gene lookup returns CDR1 MGHRA and CDR2 YSYEKL. This CDR3 is built from 15 residues. Trimming stripped 0 bases from V and 12 bases from J, with 20 bases between.

In regard to this clonotype: This may be a read error, as it is one base from a much larger clone. This chain's CDR3 is CASSESVGKVYTEAFF. CDR3 DNA sequence: TGTGCCAGCAGTGAATCAGTAGGGAAGGTTTACACTGAAGCTTTCTTT. This chain uses TRBV6-1 with TRBJ1-1; D is ambiguous. V was pared by 2 bases and J by 3 bases, with 16 bases between. Germline V CDR1 and CDR2: MNHNS, SASEGT. This CDR3 spans 16 amino acids.

Comments on this clonotype: A much larger clone lies one base from this, so it may be a read error. This rearrangement joins TRBV6-1 to TRBJ2-1; perhaps TRBD1 as D (5 bases). The CDR3 consists of 17 residues. V was pared by 5 bases and J by 7 bases, with 24 bases between. The V gene's germline CDR1 is MNHNS and CDR2 SASEGT. DNA of the CDR3: TGTGCCAGCAGTTACTCGGTCCGGTACAGGCGTGAAAATGAGCAGTTCTTC. It specifies CASSYSVRYRRENEQFF.

The V call is TRBV7-2, the J call TRBJ1-2; D uncertain. Germline lookup yields CDR1 SGHTA and CDR2 FQGNSA. The CDR3 covers 15 residues. V was clipped by 3 bases and J by 6 bases, with 17 bases between them. The DNA for the CDR3 is TGTGCCAGCAGCTTTAATCCCAACGTAGGGAATGGCTACACCTTC. Its translation is CASSFNPNVGNGYTF.

V and J are TRBV7-9 and TRBJ2-3; tentatively, D is TRBD1 (5 bases). The CDR3 covers 13 residues. Trimming shortened V by 8 bases and J by 3 bases, and 12 bases separated the two germline ends. CDR1 is SEHNR and CDR2 is FQNEAQ in the germline V gene (reference sequence). CDR3 coding DNA: TGTGCCAGCGTTCAGGGTCGAACAGATACGCAGTATTTT. The encoded protein is CASVQGRTDTQYF.

Concerning this clonotype: At one of its ends the junction is not consistent with the germline gene, which may arise from a read error. The CDR3 DNA reads as TGCAGCGCTAGAGATCGGACCTCAACTAATGAAAAACTGTTTTTT. It specifies CSARDRTSTNEKLFF. This chain connects TRBV20-1 to TRBJ1-4, with no clear D. The CDR3 has 15 amino acids. CDR1 is DFQATT, CDR2 SNEGSKA, per germline (reference sequence).

By sample fraction, this clonotype is medium-sized. This may stem from a read error, because a much larger clone lies one nucleotide away. The chain employs TRBV6-5 and TRBJ2-7; TRBD2 aligns across 8 bases. CDR3 length equals 15 residues. V lost 5 bases to trimming and J lost 2 bases; unmatched junction nucleotides: 8. Germline-derived CDR1 and CDR2 are MNHEY and SVGAGI. CDR3 coding DNA: TGTGCCAGCAGTGCTGAGCGGGGGAGCGCCTACGAGCAGTACTTC. Encoded protein: CASSAERGSAYEQYF.

The chain links TRBV12-3 or TRBV12-4 to TRBJ2-7; 13 nucleotides align to TRBD2. After removal of 6 bases from V and 4 bases from J, the junction contained 6 bases not matched to a gene. The length of the CDR3 is 15 residues. The CDR3 coding sequence is TGTGCCAGCAGCACCGGGACTAGCGGGACGTACGAGCAGTACTTC. This encodes CASSTGTSGTYEQYF.

The table lists this clonotype with many counts. The V and J genes are TRBV28 and TRBJ2-7, with D possibly matching TRBD2 (5 bases). The CDR3 runs 12 residues. Trimming shortened V by 10 bases and J by 3 bases, and 13 bases separated the two germline ends. Germline assignment: CDR1 MDHEN and CDR2 SYDVKM. In DNA form, the CDR3 reads TGTGCCACCGCTGGCGGGTACTACGAGCAGTACTTC. Amino acid sequence: CATAGGYYEQYF.

The CDR3 DNA sequence: TGTGCCAGCAGCTTAGAAAGCGGGAGTAGGACCGGGGAGCTGTTTTTT. It specifies CASSLESGSRTGELFF. The chain carries TRBV7-2 and TRBJ2-2, with 8 bases lining up with TRBD2. The V gene's germline CDR1 is SGHTA and CDR2 FQGNSA. The V and J ends lost 1 base and 5 bases, in that order; junction bases with no gene match: 6. The CDR3 runs to 16 residues.

The chain recombines TRBV9 with TRBJ1-2; no firm D call. V was cut by 1 base and J by 3 bases, with 13 bases left in between. There are 15 residues in the CDR3. Germline V gene data show CDR1 as SGDLS and CDR2 as YYNGEE. Here the CDR3 DNA reads TGTGCCAGCAGCGTACAGGCTGGTCTGGACTATGGCTACACCTTC. This gives the protein CASSVQAGLDYGYTF.

In its sample, this clonotype was seen many times. The chain is built from TRBV14 and TRBJ2-3; D call uncertain. Looked up from germline, CDR1 is SGHDN and CDR2 is FVKESK. Between the trimmed V and J ends, which lost 5 bases and 3 bases, there was a span of 15 bases. The CDR3 covers 15 residues. CDR3 DNA sequence: TGTGCCAGCAGCAGGGCCGGCTTCAGGACAGATACGCAGTATTTT. This codes for CASSRAGFRTDTQYF.

The gene calls are TRBV7-3 and TRBJ2-7; 9 bases map to TRBD1. Germline CDR1 SGHTA, CDR2 FQGTGA. This CDR3 spans 15 amino acids. Unmatched junction bases numbered 5, after V lost 5 bases and J lost 0 bases. In DNA form, the CDR3 reads TGTGCCAGCAGCCCCGGGACAGGGCCCTCCTACGAGCAGTACTTC. Its translation: CASSPGTGPSYEQYF.

This clonotype was seen ten or more times. The chain links TRBV19 to TRBJ1-3, with D unclear. The germline gives CDR1 LNHDA, CDR2 SQIVND (reference sequence). This CDR3 spans 13 amino acids. V lost 8 bases to trimming and J lost 1 base, with 9 bases between them. The CDR3 sequence: CASHRVSGNTIYF. DNA for the CDR3: TGTGCCAGTCATAGAGTTTCTGGAAACACCATATATTTT. Using reference TRBV19 and TRBJ1-3 for the parts outside the CDR3, the full variable domain is DGGITQSPKYLFRKEGQNVTLSCEQNLNHDAMYWYRQDPGQGLRLIYYSQIVNDFQKGDIAEGYSVSREKKESFPLTVTSAQKNPTAFYLCASHRVSGNTIYFGEGSWLTVV.